This T cell receptor (beta chain) was captured by sequencing in a study of cytomegalovirus exposure and HLA in healthy donors. The CDR3 sequence is 13 residues long. The trim removed 6 bases at V and 5 bases at J, leaving 3 bases unmatched. CDR1 is SNHLY, CDR2 FYNNEI, per germline. PCR was performed using 60 Vbeta and 13 Jbeta primers. Using immunoSEQ multiplex PCR, the repertoire was profiled, and TCRdb retains in-frame clones only, with some absent. In total, the table holds about 67,000 clones. This sequence joins TRBV2 and TRBJ2-5; TRBD2 agrees at 10 bases. This receptor was identified in a woman in her 40s in good health and CMV-seropositive. The sequencing sample was made of PBMCs. DNA of the CDR3: TGTGCCAGCAGGCGAGCGGGAGGGGAGACCCAGTACTTC. Residues: CASRRAGGETQYF.